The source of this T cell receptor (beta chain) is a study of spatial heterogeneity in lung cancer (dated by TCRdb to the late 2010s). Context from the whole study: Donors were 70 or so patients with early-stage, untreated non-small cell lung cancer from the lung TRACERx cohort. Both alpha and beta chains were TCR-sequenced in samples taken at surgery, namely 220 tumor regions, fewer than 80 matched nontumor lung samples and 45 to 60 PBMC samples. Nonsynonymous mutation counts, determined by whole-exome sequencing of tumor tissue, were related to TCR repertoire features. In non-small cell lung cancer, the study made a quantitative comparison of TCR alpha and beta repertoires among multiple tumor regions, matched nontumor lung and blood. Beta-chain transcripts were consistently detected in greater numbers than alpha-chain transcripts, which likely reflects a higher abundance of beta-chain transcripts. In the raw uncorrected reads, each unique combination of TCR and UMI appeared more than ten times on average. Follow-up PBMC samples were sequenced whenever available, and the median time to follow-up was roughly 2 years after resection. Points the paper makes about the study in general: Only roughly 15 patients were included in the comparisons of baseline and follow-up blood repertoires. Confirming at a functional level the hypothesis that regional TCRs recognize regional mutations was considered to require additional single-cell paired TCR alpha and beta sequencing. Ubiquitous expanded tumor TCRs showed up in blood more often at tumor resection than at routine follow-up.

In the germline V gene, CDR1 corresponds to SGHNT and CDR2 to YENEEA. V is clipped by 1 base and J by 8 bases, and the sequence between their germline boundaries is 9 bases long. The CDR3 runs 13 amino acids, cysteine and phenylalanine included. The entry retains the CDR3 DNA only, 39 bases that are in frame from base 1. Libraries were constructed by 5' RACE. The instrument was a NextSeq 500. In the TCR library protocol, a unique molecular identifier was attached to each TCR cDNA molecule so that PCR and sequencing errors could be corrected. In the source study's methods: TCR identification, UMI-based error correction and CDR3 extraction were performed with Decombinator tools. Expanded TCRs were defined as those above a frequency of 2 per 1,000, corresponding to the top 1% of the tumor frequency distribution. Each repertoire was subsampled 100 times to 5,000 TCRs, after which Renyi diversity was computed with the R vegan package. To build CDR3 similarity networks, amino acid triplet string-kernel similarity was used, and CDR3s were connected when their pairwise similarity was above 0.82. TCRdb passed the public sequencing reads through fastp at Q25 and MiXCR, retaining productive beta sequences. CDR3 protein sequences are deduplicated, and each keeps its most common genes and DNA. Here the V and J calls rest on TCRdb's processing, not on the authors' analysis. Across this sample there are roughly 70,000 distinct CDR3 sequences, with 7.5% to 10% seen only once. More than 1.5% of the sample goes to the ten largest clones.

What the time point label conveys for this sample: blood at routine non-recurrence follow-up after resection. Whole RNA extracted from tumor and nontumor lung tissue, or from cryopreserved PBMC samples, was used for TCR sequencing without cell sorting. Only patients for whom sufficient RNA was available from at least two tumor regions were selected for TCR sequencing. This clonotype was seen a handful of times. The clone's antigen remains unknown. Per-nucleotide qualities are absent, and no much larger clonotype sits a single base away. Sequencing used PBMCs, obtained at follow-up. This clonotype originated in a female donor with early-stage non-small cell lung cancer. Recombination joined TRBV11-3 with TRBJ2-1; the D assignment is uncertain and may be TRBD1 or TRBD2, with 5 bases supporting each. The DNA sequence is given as TGTGCCAGCAGCTTAGCCATGGGGGATGAGCAGTTCTTC. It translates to CASSLAMGDEQFF. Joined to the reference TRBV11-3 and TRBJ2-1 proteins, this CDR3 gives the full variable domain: EAGVVQSPRYKIIEKKQPVAFWCNPISGHNTLYWYLQNLGQGPELLIRYENEEAVDDSQLPKDRFSAERLKGVDSTLKIQPAELGDSAVYLCASSLAMGDEQFFGPGTRLTVL.